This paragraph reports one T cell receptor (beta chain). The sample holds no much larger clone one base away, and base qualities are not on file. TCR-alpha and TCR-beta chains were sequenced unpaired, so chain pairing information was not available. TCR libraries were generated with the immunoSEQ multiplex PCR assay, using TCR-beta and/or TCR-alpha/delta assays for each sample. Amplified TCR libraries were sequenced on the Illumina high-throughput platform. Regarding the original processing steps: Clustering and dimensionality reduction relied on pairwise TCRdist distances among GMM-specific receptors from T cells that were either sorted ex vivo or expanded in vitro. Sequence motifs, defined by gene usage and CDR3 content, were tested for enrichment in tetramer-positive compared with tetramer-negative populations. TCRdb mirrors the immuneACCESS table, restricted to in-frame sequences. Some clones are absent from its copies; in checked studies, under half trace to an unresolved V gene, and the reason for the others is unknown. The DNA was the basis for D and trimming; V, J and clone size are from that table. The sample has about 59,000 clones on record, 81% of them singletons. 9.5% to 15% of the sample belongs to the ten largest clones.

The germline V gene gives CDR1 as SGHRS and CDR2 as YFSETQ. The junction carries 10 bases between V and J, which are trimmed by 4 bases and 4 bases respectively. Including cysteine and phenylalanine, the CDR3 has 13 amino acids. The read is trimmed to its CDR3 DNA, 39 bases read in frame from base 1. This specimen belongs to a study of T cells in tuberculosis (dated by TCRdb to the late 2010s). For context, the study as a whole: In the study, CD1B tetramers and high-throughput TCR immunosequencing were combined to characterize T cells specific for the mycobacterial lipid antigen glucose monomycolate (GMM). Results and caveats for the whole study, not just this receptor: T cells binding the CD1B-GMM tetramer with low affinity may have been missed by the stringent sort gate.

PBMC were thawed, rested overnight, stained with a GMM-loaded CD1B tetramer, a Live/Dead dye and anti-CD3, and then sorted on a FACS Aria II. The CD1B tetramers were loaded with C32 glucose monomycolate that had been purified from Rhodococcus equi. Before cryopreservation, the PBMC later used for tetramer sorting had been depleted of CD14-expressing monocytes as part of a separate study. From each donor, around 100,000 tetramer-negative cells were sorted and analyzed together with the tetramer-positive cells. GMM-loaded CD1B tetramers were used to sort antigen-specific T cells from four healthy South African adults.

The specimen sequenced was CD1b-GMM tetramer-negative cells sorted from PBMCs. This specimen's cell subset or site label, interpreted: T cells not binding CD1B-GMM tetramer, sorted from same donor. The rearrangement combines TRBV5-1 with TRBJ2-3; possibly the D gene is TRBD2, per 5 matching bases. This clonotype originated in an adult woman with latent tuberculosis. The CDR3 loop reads CASSPGSSDTQYF. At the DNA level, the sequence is TGCGCCAGCAGCCCTGGGAGTTCAGATACGCAGTATTTT.